This TCR beta chain is from a study of Ad26.COV2.S vaccination and SARS-CoV-2 variants. Points from the study as a whole: Vaccine recipients posted higher spike-specific TCR breadth than their placebo counterparts. Researchers cautioned that TCR breadth and depth analyses may have underestimated total T cell responses.

Sequencing was performed with immunoSEQ multiplex PCR; in TCRdb, only in-frame clones are kept and a portion is missing. This table holds about 350,000 clones, approximately 84% found once. Points on this clone: The antigen is not known.

Described treatment: around 19 received Ad26.COV2.S at low or high dose, single or two shots; several received placebo; per-sample allocation not given. Specimen acquisition occurred on day 63 following the initial vaccine or placebo injection. An adult aged 18-55 years in Boston served as the donor. The starting material was peripheral blood, obtained in a trial of Ad26.COV2.S vaccine versus placebo. The TCR sequence derives from a person aged 18 to 59 who received the Ad26.COV2.S COVID-19 vaccine or a placebo.

The CDR3 region has the DNA TGCGCCAGCAGCCATGAACTAGCGGGGATGGCCTACGAGCAGTACTTC. It yields the protein CASSHELAGMAYEQYF. This chain connects TRBV4-3 to TRBJ2-7; 10 bases map to TRBD2. This CDR3 contains 16 residues. Germline values: CDR1 LGHNA, CDR2 YSLEER. Trimming removed 3 bases from V and 2 bases from J; junction bases left unmatched: 7.